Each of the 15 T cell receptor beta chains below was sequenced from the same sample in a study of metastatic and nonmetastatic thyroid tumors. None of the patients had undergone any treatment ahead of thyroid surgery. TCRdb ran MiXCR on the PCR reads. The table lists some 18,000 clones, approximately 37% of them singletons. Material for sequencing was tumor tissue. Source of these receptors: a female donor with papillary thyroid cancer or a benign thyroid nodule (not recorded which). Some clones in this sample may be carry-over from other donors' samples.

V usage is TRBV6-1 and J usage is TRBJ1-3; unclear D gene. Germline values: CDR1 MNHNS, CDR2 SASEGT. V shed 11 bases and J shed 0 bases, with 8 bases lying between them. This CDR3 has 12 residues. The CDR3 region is CACFTSGNTIYF. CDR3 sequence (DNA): TGTGCCTGTTTTACCTCTGGAAACACCATATATTTT.

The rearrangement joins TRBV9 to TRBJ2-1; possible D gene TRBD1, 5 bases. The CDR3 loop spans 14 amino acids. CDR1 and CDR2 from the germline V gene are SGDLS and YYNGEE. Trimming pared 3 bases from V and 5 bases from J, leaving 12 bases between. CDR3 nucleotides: TGTGCCAGCAGCGCCATGGACACAGACAATGAGCAGTTCTTC. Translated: CASSAMDTDNEQFF.

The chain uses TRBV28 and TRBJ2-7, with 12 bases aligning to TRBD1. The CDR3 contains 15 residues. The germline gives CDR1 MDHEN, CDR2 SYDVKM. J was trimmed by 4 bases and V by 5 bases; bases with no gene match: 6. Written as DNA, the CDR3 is TGTGCCAGCAGTAACCGGGACAGGGGGCCGTACGAGCAGTACTTC. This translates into CASSNRDRGPYEQYF.

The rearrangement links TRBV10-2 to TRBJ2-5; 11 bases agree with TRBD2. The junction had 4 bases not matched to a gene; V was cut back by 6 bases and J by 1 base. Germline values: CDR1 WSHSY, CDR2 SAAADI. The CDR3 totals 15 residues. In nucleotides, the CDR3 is TGCGCCAGCAGGCCGGGACTAGCGGTCCAAGAGACCCAGTACTTC. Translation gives CASRPGLAVQETQYF.

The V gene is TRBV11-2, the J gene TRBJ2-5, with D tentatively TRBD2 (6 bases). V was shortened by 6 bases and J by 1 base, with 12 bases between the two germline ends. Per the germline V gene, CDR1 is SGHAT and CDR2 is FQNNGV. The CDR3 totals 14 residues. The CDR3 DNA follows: TGTGCCAGCAGTATTGGGGGGTCCCAAGAGACCCAGTACTTC. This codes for CASSIGGSQETQYF.

As DNA, the CDR3 is TGTGCCAGCAGCTCCAAGACCAACTGGGAGACCCAGTACTTC. Translated, it gives CASSSKTNWETQYF. V is TRBV7-6 and J is TRBJ2-5; no clear D. V lost 4 bases and J lost 5, with 14 bases in between. Germline CDR1 and CDR2: SGHVS and FNYEAQ. The CDR3 spans 14 residues.

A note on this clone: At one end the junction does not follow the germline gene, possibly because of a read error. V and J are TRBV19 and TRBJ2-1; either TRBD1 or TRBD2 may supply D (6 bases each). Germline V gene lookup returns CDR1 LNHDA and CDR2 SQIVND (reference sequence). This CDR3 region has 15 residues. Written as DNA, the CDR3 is TGTGCCAGTATTGGAGGGACAATCTCCTACAATGAGCAGTCCTTC. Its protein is CASIGGTISYNEQSF.

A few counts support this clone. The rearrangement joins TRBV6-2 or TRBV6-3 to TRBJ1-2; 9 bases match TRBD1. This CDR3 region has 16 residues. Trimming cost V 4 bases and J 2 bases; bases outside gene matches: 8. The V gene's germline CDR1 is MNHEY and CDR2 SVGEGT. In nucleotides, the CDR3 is TGTGCCAGCAGTTCCACCTCGGGACAGGGAAACTATGGCTACACCTTC. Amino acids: CASSSTSGQGNYGYTF.

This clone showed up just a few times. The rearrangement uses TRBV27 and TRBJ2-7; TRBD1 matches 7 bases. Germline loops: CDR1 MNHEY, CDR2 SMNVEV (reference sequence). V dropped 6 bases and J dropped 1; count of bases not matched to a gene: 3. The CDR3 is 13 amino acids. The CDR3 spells CASSGTDSYEQYF. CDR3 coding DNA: TGTGCCAGCAGCGGGACAGATTCCTACGAGCAGTACTTC.

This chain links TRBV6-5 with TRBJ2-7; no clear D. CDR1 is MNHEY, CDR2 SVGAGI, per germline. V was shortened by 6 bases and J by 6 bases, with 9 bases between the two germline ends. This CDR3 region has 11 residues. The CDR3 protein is CASRRGGEQYF. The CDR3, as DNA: TGTGCCAGCAGACGTGGCGGCGAGCAGTACTTC.

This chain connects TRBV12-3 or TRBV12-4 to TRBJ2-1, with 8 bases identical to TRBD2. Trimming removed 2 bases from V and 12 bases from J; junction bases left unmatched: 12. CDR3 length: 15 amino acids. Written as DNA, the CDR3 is TGTGCCAGCAGTTTAAGCGGGGGATTAATTCGGTCGCAGTTCTTC. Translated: CASSLSGGLIRSQFF.

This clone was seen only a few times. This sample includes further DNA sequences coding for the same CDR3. CDR3 DNA sequence: TGTGCCAGCAGTTCCCGACTAGCGGGAGGGACAGATACGCAGTATTTT. Its translation: CASSSRLAGGTDTQYF. This chain connects TRBV27 to TRBJ2-3; 14 bases match TRBD2. This CDR3 region has 16 residues. Germline CDR1 reads MNHEY; CDR2 reads SMNVEV (reference sequence). V was pared by 4 bases and J by 3 bases, with 3 bases of the junction left unmatched.

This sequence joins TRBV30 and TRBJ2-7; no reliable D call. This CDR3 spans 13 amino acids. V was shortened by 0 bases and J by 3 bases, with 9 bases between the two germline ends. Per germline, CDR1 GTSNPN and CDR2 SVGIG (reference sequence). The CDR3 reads CAWSVGDDYEQYV. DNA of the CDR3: TGTGCCTGGAGTGTTGGGGATGACTACGAGCAGTACGTC.

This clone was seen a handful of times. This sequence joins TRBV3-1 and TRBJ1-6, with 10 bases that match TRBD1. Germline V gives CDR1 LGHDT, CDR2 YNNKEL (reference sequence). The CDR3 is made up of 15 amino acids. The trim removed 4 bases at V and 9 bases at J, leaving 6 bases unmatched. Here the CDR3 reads CASSPRTGGFSPLHF. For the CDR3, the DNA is TGTGCCAGCAGCCCTAGGACAGGGGGTTTTTCACCCCTCCACTTT.

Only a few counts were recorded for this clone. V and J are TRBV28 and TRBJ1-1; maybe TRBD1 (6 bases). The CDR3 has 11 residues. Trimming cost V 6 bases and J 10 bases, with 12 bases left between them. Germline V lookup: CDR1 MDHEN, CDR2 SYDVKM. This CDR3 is CASRDGGRAFF. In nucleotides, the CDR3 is TGTGCCAGCAGAGACGGGGGCCGAGCTTTCTTT.